This T cell receptor (beta chain) is drawn from a study of early T cells in non-severe SARS-CoV-2 infection (TCRdb year 2021). Background on the whole study: TCR sequencing used bulk RNA from unsorted whole blood, so alpha and beta chains could not be paired.

The library was obtained by 5' RACE. Sequencing was carried out with a NextSeq 500. To correct for sequencing error and PCR bias, the TCR library protocol tagged individual cDNA molecules with unique molecular identifiers. TCR alpha and beta chains were both sequenced, and the abundances of alpha and beta sequences in each sample were closely correlated with each other. Per the original workflow: Decombinator V4 was used to annotate TCR sequences for V gene, J gene and CDR3. TCRs were defined as expanded if a significant change between any two time points was detected under a Poisson model with p below 0.0001. Abundances of TCRs were expressed as counts per million after normalisation to the total number of TCRs sequenced in each sample. MAIT TCRs were defined by TRAV1-2 paired with TRAJ12, TRAJ20 or TRAJ33, and iNKT TCRs by TRAV10 paired with TRAJ18. VDJdb, accessed 1 November 2021, was searched for CMV, EBV and SARS-CoV-2 annotated TCRs, excluding TCRs annotated for multiple antigens. The raw public reads went through TCRdb reprocessing: fastp at Q25, MiXCR clone calling, in-frame beta chains kept. For every CDR3 protein sequence, its rows merge into one entry that carries the most common genes and DNA. TCRdb, not the original authors, processed these V and J calls. The sample contains 40,000 to 50,000 distinct CDR3 sequences, 5% to 5.5% of them found a single time. The ten top clones hold roughly 5.2% of the sample.

Details on this clonotype: Its antigen specificity is not known. Nothing much larger sits one base from this clone, and base qualities are not available.

Beyond this particular receptor, the publication reports: Matching against VDJdb was skewed toward anti-spike CD8 responses, likely underestimated virus-specific expansions, and missed private and CD4 specificities.

Set within a cohort of healthcare workers in London, UK, this nested case-control study involved weekly PCR testing of nasopharyngeal swabs along with blood sampling. Healthcare workers were enrolled in the week of the UK lockdown, from 23 to 31 March 2020, and were followed every week for up to roughly 16 weeks. Spanning cysteine to phenylalanine, the CDR3 consists of 13 amino acids. Only the CDR3 DNA stays, 39 bases, in frame from base 1. Reading the germline V gene gives CDR1 MRHNA and CDR2 SNTAGT. Trimming at the junction amounts to 0 bases on V and 8 bases on J, and the germline ends lie 10 bases apart.

This clonotype was obtained from an adult who was a healthcare worker with PCR-confirmed SARS-CoV-2 infection or an uninfected control (not recorded which). Sequenced material: whole blood, taken at baseline. The sequence is built from TRBV6-4 and TRBJ1-2; TRBD1 is a possible D gene, resting on 5 matching bases. The nucleotides read TGTGCCAGCAGTGACTCGGACACGGGAGGCTACACCTTC. This translates into CASSDSDTGGYTF.